The 10 T cell receptor delta chains below come from one sample, sequenced in a study of gamma-delta chains in newborns, infants, children. TCRdb applied CATT to the reads for clone calling. The sample lists around 3,500 delta-chain clones, roughly 0.6% occurring once. Sequencing used blood. The origin of the receptors is a child who was a newborn, infant or young child, either healthy, febrile or measles-vaccinated (not recorded which).

This clone turned up a few times. TCRdb assigns this DNA the protein of a much larger clone, which departs from its translation at residue 12; this likely reflects a read error, and the protein shown comes from translating the DNA. This chain joins TRDV2 and TRDJ3; 9 nucleotides line up with TRDD3. The CDR3 consists of 18 residues. The germline V gene encodes CDR1 GEAIGNYY and CDR2 EKD. CDR3 loop: CACDHTGGSSWNTRQMFF. The CDR3 DNA is TGTGCCTGTGATCACACTGGGGGAAGCTCCTGGAACACCCGACAGATGTTTTTC.

In regard to this clone: The germline gene is not matched at one end of the junction; a read error may be the cause. The rearrangement uses TRDV2 and TRDJ2, with TRDD3 matching 8 bases. Germline CDR1 is GEAIGNYY and CDR2 is EKD. The length of the CDR3 is 15 residues. CDR3 nucleotides: TGTGCCTGTGACTTACTGGGGGCTACGACAGCACACCTCTTCTTT. This encodes CACDLLGATTAHLFF.

As concerns this clone: A far larger clone is only one base removed, so a read error is likely. V usage is TRDV2 and J usage is TRDJ3, with 9 bases identical to TRDD3. This CDR3 is 17 amino acids long. CDR1 GEAIGNYY and CDR2 EKD come from the germline V gene. The DNA for the CDR3 is TGTGCCTGTGACAACTGGGGGAGCTCCTGGGACACCCGACAGACGTTTTTC. It specifies CACDNWGSSWDTRQTFF.

Details on this clone: The amino acid sequence in TCRdb belongs to a much larger clone and departs from this DNA's translation at residue 11, likely a sequencing read error; the sequence shown is translated from the DNA. The V gene is TRDV2, the J gene TRDJ2; perhaps TRDD3 as D (6 bases). The V end was cut by 0 bases, the J end by 6 bases, with 16 bases between. The CDR3 has 16 amino acids. From germline, CDR1 is GEAIGNYY and CDR2 EKD. The DNA of the CDR3 is TGTGCCTGTGACACCGCGGGGATTACTACTGCAGCACAACTCTTCTTT. Translating it yields CACDTAGITTAAQLFF.

Points on this clone: The protein that TCRdb holds for this DNA derives from a much larger clone and differs from the translated DNA at residue 13, which likely indicates a read error; the protein shown here is translated from the DNA. This rearrangement joins TRDV2 to TRDJ2; 12 nucleotides agree with TRDD3. The CDR3 extends over 15 amino acids. CDR1 and CDR2 (germline): GEAIGNYY, EKD. This chain's CDR3 is CACDTVLGDTAQPFF. The CDR3 nucleotides read TGTGCCTGTGACACCGTACTGGGGGATACAGCACAACCCTTCTTT.

This clone came up a few times. The TCRdb protein, from a much larger clone, departs from this DNA's translation at residue 15, likely by read error; the protein shown derives from the DNA. J is TRDJ1 and V is TRAV29/DV5; D uncertain. Looked up from germline, CDR1 is NSMFDY and CDR2 is ISSIKDK. CDR3 size: 17 residues. CDR3 in amino acids: CAASRGNPRDPTDKHIF. The DNA for the CDR3 is TGTGCAGCAAGCAGGGGCAACCCTCGGGACCCCACCGATAAACACATCTTT. Supplemented by reference TRAV29/DV5 and TRDJ1, the full variable domain reads DQQVKQNSPSLSVQEGRISILNCDYTNSMFDYFLWYKKYPAEGPTFLISISSIKDKNEDGRFTVFLNKSAKHLSLHIVPSQPGDSAVYFCAASRGNPRDPTDKHIFGKGTRVTVEP.

Remarks on this clone: TCRdb records a much larger clone's protein for this DNA, with a difference at residues 10 and 12 that likely arises from a read error; the protein given is the translation of the DNA. The gene calls are TRDV2 and TRDJ2; 9 bases match TRDD3. Germline values: CDR1 GEAIGNYY, CDR2 EKD. There are 16 residues in the CDR3. The CDR3 coding sequence is TGTGCCTGTGACACGGTCCTGGGGGATCCGACAGTACAACTCTTCTTT. It encodes CACDTVLGDPTVQLFF.

With regard to this clone: TCRdb lists the protein of a much larger clone for this DNA, which differs at residue 5, so this is likely a read error; the protein given here is translated from the DNA itself. The rearrangement uses TRDV2 and TRDJ3; 10 nucleotides match TRDD3. V shed 3 bases, J shed 2 bases, and the junction held 6 bases outside the gene matches. The CDR3 has 18 residues. The germline CDR1 and CDR2 sequences are GEAIGNYY and EKD. CDR3 sequence reads: CACDAGGYAAWDTRQMFF. DNA of the CDR3: TGTGCCTGTGACGCCGGGGGATACGCAGCCTGGGACACCCGACAGATGTTTTTC.

This clone was observed a few times. One base separates it from a far larger clone, so it is likely a read error. The same CDR3 arises from other DNA sequences in this sample as well. This chain joins TRDV2 and TRDJ2; 7 bases line up with TRDD3. Germline V gene data show CDR1 as GEAIGNYY and CDR2 as EKD. The J segment lost 5 bases and the V segment lost 1 base, leaving 6 bases of the junction unmatched. The CDR3 sequence is 15 residues long. CDR3 sequence (DNA): TGTGCCTGTGACACGCTGGTGGGGGACACAGCACAACTCTTCTTT. It encodes CACDTLVGDTAQLFF.

In its sample, this clone ranks as large. Other DNA sequences of this sample code for an identical CDR3. J is TRDJ3 and V is TRDV2; 11 nucleotides align to TRDD3. CDR3 size: 18 residues. The junction had 1 base not matched to a gene; V was cut back by 1 base and J by 0 bases. CDR1 GEAIGNYY and CDR2 EKD come from the germline V gene. The CDR3 protein is CACDTGGYASWDTRQMFF. CDR3 nucleotide sequence: TGTGCCTGTGACACTGGGGGATACGCCTCCTGGGACACCCGACAGATGTTTTTC.